A single sample gave rise to the 28 T cell receptor beta chains below, sequenced in a study of blood T cell repertoires in COVID-19. Sequencing used immunoSEQ multiplex PCR; TCRdb keeps in-frame clones, though not all of them. Found here are about 250,000 clones, 86% of them singletons; the top ten hold over 5.5%. Material: peripheral blood. These receptors all stem from a woman over 75 with COVID-19, enrolled during active disease.

The genes are TRBV4-1 and TRBJ2-1; maybe TRBD1 (6 bases). The CDR3 runs 17 residues. With 0 bases removed from V and 6 bases from J, the gap between germline ends came to 18 bases. Germline CDR1 is MGHRA and CDR2 is YSYEKL. The CDR3 protein is CASSQDPNRAHINEQFF. CDR3 nucleotides: TGCGCCAGCAGCCAAGATCCGAACAGGGCGCATATCAATGAGCAGTTCTTC.

The V call is TRBV28, the J call TRBJ1-6, with 8 bases lining up with TRBD1. The CDR3 length is 16 residues. Germline loops: CDR1 MDHEN, CDR2 SYDVKM. The V segment lost 10 bases and the J segment 0 bases; nucleotides outside the gene matches: 8. CDR3 DNA: TGTGCCACCAAGACAGGGGAAAGCTCCTATAATTCACCCCTCCACTTT. This encodes CATKTGESSYNSPLHF.

This chain links TRBV7-6 with TRBJ2-3; 10 bases line up with TRBD2. After removal of 6 bases from V and 6 bases from J, the junction contained 12 bases not matched to a gene. The CDR3 spans 16 residues. Germline CDR1 and CDR2: SGHVS and FNYEAQ. The CDR3 DNA follows: TGTGCCAGCAGTTGGGGACTAGCGCAGAAAGTGGATACGCAGTATTTT. Protein sequence: CASSWGLAQKVDTQYF. Using reference TRBV7-6 and TRBJ2-3 for the parts outside the CDR3, the full variable domain is GAGVSQSPRYKVTKRGQDVALRCDPISGHVSLYWYRQALGQGPEFLTYFNYEAQQDKSGLPNDRFSAERPEGSISTLTIQRTEQRDSAMYRCASSWGLAQKVDTQYFGPGTRLTVL.

This rearrangement joins TRBV29-1 to TRBJ1-2; 8 nucleotides match TRBD1. J was trimmed by 7 bases and V by 7 bases; bases with no gene match: 11. Germline assignment: CDR1 SQVTM and CDR2 ANQGSEA. The CDR3 totals 13 residues. CDR3 bases: TGCAGCGCGGGACCTGGGACAGGACGTGGCTACACCTTC. Amino acid sequence: CSAGPGTGRGYTF.

This clone was recorded once. J is TRBJ2-3 and V is TRBV7-2; D gene unclear. Deletions cut 5 bases from V and 2 bases from J, with 2 bases between. The CDR3 is 11 residues long. Germline V CDR1 and CDR2: SGHTA, FQGNSA. As DNA, the CDR3 is TGTGCCAGCAGCCTCACAGATACGCAGTATTTT. It encodes CASSLTDTQYF.

The rearrangement joins TRBV10-3 to TRBJ2-5, with 10 bases identical to TRBD1. Germline V gene sequence: CDR1 ENHRY, CDR2 SYGVKD. Trimming removed 8 bases from V and 5 bases from J; junction bases left unmatched: 5. The CDR3 has 13 amino acids. This CDR3 is CAISDRGEETQYF. DNA for the CDR3: TGTGCCATCTCGGACAGGGGGGAGGAGACCCAGTACTTC.

The rearrangement links TRBV19 to TRBJ2-4; 8 bases match TRBD1. The ends lost 2 bases at V and 6 bases at J; junction bases unmatched: 3. Germline-derived CDR1 and CDR2 are LNHDA and SQIVND (reference sequence). The CDR3 runs 14 residues. The CDR3 protein is CASSITGGLNIQYF. In nucleotides, the CDR3 is TGTGCCAGTAGTATAACAGGGGGGTTAAACATTCAGTACTTC.

This rearrangement joins TRBV18 to TRBJ1-1; 7 positions match TRBD1. The CDR3 consists of 16 residues. The junction had 10 bases not matched to a gene; V was cut back by 4 bases and J by 2 bases. Germline V gene sequence: CDR1 KGHSH, CDR2 LQKENI. The CDR3: CASSLYPRGANTEAFF. CDR3 sequence (DNA): TGTGCCAGCTCACTCTACCCCAGGGGGGCTAACACTGAAGCTTTCTTT.

In this sample, this clone turned up once. The chain uses TRBV30 and TRBJ1-5, with 8 bases lining up with TRBD1. The CDR3 sequence is 17 residues long. From germline, CDR1 is GTSNPN and CDR2 SVGIG (reference sequence). V trimming: 2 bases; J trimming: 7 bases; junction bases outside the gene matches: 16. This CDR3 reads CAWSPKGGTGAGQPQHF. In nucleotides, the CDR3 is TGTGCCTGGAGTCCTAAGGGGGGGACAGGAGCAGGGCAGCCCCAGCATTTT.

The chain combines TRBV24-1 with TRBJ2-3; D unresolved. V shed 0 bases and J shed 9 bases, with 3 bases lying between them. Germline V lookup: CDR1 KGHDR, CDR2 SFDVKD. This CDR3 comprises 11 residues. In DNA form, the CDR3 reads TGTGCCACCAGTGATTTGCAAACGCAGTATTTT. Translating it yields CATSDLQTQYF.

The CDR3 spells CASSPMAGLGTNSPLHF. In nucleotides, the CDR3 is TGTGCCAGCAGCCCCATGGCGGGGTTAGGTACAAATTCACCCCTCCACTTT. This chain joins TRBV9 and TRBJ1-6; no clear D. Germline-derived CDR1 and CDR2 are SGDLS and YYNGEE. The length of the CDR3 is 17 residues. V gave up 4 bases and J gave up 7 bases, with 21 bases separating them. Combining the CDR3 with reference TRBV9 and TRBJ1-6 gives the whole variable domain DSGVTQTPKHLITATGQRVTLRCSPRSGDLSVYWYQQSLDQGLQFLIQYYNGEERAKGNILERFSAQQFPDLHSELNLSSLELGDSALYFCASSPMAGLGTNSPLHFGNGTRLTVT.

The chain employs TRBV19 and TRBJ2-6; perhaps TRBD1 as D (5 bases). This CDR3 is 16 amino acids long. Germline V gene sequence: CDR1 LNHDA, CDR2 SQIVND (reference sequence). V was trimmed by 5 bases and J by 0 bases, leaving 11 bases between them. The chain's CDR3 is CASSADIFSGANVLTF. The CDR3 DNA follows: TGTGCCAGTAGTGCGGACATCTTCTCTGGGGCCAACGTCCTGACTTTC.

The J gene is TRBJ1-1, the V gene TRBV12-5; 8 bases align to TRBD1. Unmatched junction bases numbered 6, after V lost 0 bases and J lost 0 bases. Germline V CDR1 and CDR2: LGHNT, FRNRAP. The CDR3 has 17 amino acids. CDR3 region: CASGLVSGQGMNTEAFF. CDR3 bases: TGTGCTAGTGGTTTGGTCTCAGGACAGGGAATGAACACTGAAGCTTTCTTT. Full variable domain (outside the CDR3, taken from reference TRBV12-5 and TRBJ1-1): DARVTQTPRHKVTEMGQEVTMRCQPILGHNTVFWYRQTMMQGLELLAYFRNRAPLDDSGMPKDRFSAEMPDATLATLKIQPSEPRDSAVYFCASGLVSGQGMNTEAFFGQGTRLTVV.

This chain links TRBV27 with TRBJ1-2, with D maybe TRBD1 (6 bases). The germline V and J ends were trimmed by 2 bases and 4 bases, with 8 bases remaining between them. Germline lookup yields CDR1 MNHEY and CDR2 SMNVEV (reference sequence). CDR3 length equals 13 residues. Here the CDR3 reads CASSLTGSYGYTF. In DNA, the CDR3 is TGTGCCAGCAGTTTAACAGGGTCCTATGGCTACACCTTC.

This chain uses TRBV18 with TRBJ1-5, with 7 bases aligning to TRBD1. The CDR3 spans 18 residues. Per germline, CDR1 KGHSH and CDR2 LQKENI. V was pared by 3 bases and J by 7 bases, with 18 bases of the junction left unmatched. CDR3 protein: CASSPRLASGQVGQPQHF. CDR3 nucleotides: TGTGCCAGCTCACCGCGTCTAGCCTCAGGACAGGTGGGGCAGCCCCAGCATTTT.

The chain couples TRBV10-3 to TRBJ2-1, with 13 bases matching TRBD2. The CDR3 length is 14 residues. V lost 6 bases, J lost 7 bases, and 3 bases stayed unmatched. Germline CDR1 and CDR2: ENHRY and SYGVKD. The CDR3 nucleotides read TGTGCCATCAGCTTGGGACTAGCGGGGAATGAGCAGTTCTTC. Amino acids: CAISLGLAGNEQFF.

The chain has TRBV19 and TRBJ2-1, with D perhaps TRBD2 (5 bases). CDR3 length: 15 residues. CDR1 is LNHDA and CDR2 is SQIVND in the germline V gene (reference sequence). V lost 1 base and J lost 0, with 7 bases in between. The CDR3: CASSIGESSYNEQFF. In nucleotides, the CDR3 is TGTGCCAGTAGTATAGGGGAGAGCTCCTACAATGAGCAGTTCTTC. The full variable domain, completed using reference TRBV19 and TRBJ2-1, is DGGITQSPKYLFRKEGQNVTLSCEQNLNHDAMYWYRQDPGQGLRLIYYSQIVNDFQKGDIAEGYSVSREKKESFPLTVTSAQKNPTAFYLCASSIGESSYNEQFFGPGTRLTVL.

The J gene is TRBJ2-5, the V gene TRBV30; 11 bases are shared with TRBD2. CDR1 and CDR2 from the germline V gene are GTSNPN and SVGIG (reference sequence). The CDR3 extends over 15 amino acids. J was trimmed by 2 bases and V by 4 bases; bases with no gene match: 6. The CDR3 protein is CAWNLAGGLQETQYF. In DNA form, the CDR3 reads TGTGCCTGGAACCTAGCGGGGGGACTACAAGAGACCCAGTACTTC.

The V call is TRBV4-3, the J call TRBJ1-2; 8 positions agree with TRBD1. J gave up 4 bases and V 0 bases, and 10 bases lay outside the gene matches. The CDR3 sequence is 17 residues long. CDR1 is LGHNA, CDR2 YSLEER, per germline. The CDR3 reads CASSQETQTGAGYGYTF. The CDR3 DNA sequence: TGCGCCAGCAGCCAAGAGACCCAGACAGGGGCCGGCTATGGCTACACCTTC.

This chain links TRBV6-4 with TRBJ1-4, with TRBD1 identical over 7 bases. The ends lost 2 bases at V and 3 bases at J; junction bases unmatched: 3. The V gene's germline CDR1 is MRHNA and CDR2 SNTAGT. This CDR3 has 15 residues. CDR3 sequence: CASSDEDRANEKLFF. Here the CDR3 DNA reads TGTGCCAGCAGTGACGAAGACAGGGCTAATGAAAAACTGTTTTTT.

This clone was counted a few times. The V gene is TRBV19, the J gene TRBJ1-1; 9 nucleotides align to TRBD1. This CDR3 spans 12 amino acids. The ends lost 3 bases at V and 7 bases at J; junction bases unmatched: 0. Germline V gene data show CDR1 as LNHDA and CDR2 as SQIVND (reference sequence). CDR3 amino acids: CASSMDRGEAFF. Here the CDR3 DNA reads TGTGCCAGTAGTATGGACAGGGGTGAAGCTTTCTTT.

The chain employs TRBV11-2 and TRBJ2-5; D ambiguous. Germline V gene sequence: CDR1 SGHAT, CDR2 FQNNGV. CDR3 size: 12 residues. Between the trimmed V and J ends, which lost 4 bases and 6 bases, there was a span of 9 bases. DNA for the CDR3: TGTGCCAGCAGCTCCGGTAGCAAGACCCAGTACTTC. Encoded protein: CASSSGSKTQYF.

The sample holds a few counts of this clone. The rearrangement joins TRBV10-3 to TRBJ1-1; D unresolved. The CDR3 extends over 15 amino acids. The germline V gene has CDR1 ENHRY and CDR2 SYGVKD. The V end was cut by 0 bases, the J end by 3 bases, with 11 bases between. CDR3 sequence reads: CAISESQALYTEAFF. DNA of the CDR3: TGTGCCATCAGTGAGTCGCAGGCGTTGTACACTGAAGCTTTCTTT.

The J gene is TRBJ2-1, the V gene TRBV7-2; a weak D match, TRBD2 (5 bases). This CDR3 contains 13 residues. Between the trimmed V and J ends, which lost 6 bases and 8 bases, there was a span of 14 bases. The germline V gene encodes CDR1 SGHTA and CDR2 FQGNSA. CDR3 amino acids: CASRPPAGHEQFF. The CDR3 coding sequence is TGTGCCAGCAGACCCCCGGCGGGTCATGAGCAGTTCTTC.

This clone showed up just once. The gene calls are TRBV10-3 and TRBJ1-3, with no clear D. Germline V lookup: CDR1 ENHRY, CDR2 SYGVKD. Deletions cut 2 bases from V and 4 bases from J, with 12 bases between. CDR3 size: 15 residues. CDR3 sequence: CAISEVLRTGNTIYF. In DNA form, the CDR3 reads TGTGCCATCAGTGAGGTACTCCGCACCGGAAACACCATATATTTT.

The chain recombines TRBV7-8 with TRBJ2-1; 9 bases align to TRBD2. V shed 5 bases and J 2 bases; nucleotides not matched to a gene: 7. CDR1 is SGHVS and CDR2 is FQNEAQ in the germline V gene. The CDR3 sequence is 16 residues long. CDR3 in DNA: TGTGCCAGCAGCCTCCTGCCTAGCGGGACCTACAATGAGCAGTTCTTC. This sequence encodes CASSLLPSGTYNEQFF.

The chain has TRBV27 and TRBJ2-7; the match to TRBD1 covers 8 bases. Germline loops: CDR1 MNHEY, CDR2 SMNVEV (reference sequence). The CDR3 length is 17 residues. V lost 4 bases and J lost 4; bases outside the gene matches: 15. CDR3 in DNA: TGTGCCAGCAGTTCGGGGGTCAGGGGGCTCATGGGGTACGAGCAGTACGTC. Encoded protein: CASSSGVRGLMGYEQYV.

The chain has TRBV3-1 (or the pseudogene TRBV3-2) and TRBJ1-1; no firm D call. Germline lookup yields CDR1 LGHDT and CDR2 YNNKEL (reference sequence). Trimming left V 3 bases short and J 1 base short, with 6 bases between. CDR3 length equals 13 residues. The CDR3 DNA follows: TGTGCCAGCAGCCACGGTGAGAACACTGAAGCTTTCTTT. It encodes CASSHGENTEAFF.